The source of this TCR beta chain is a study of kidney transplant recipient with SARS-CoV-2 infection. TCRdb re-called the reads through MiXCR, storing one row per CDR3 protein. Of 200,000 to 300,000 distinct CDR3 sequences listed, around 26% were seen once; the top ten hold about 7%. This clonotype was counted many times. The V end was cut by 0 bases, the J end by 3 bases, with 15 bases between. CDR3 size: 17 residues. The germline gives CDR1 LGHNA, CDR2 YSLEER. This receptor was identified in a male patient between 25 and 40 years old who had COVID-19 and was a kidney transplant recipient. Part of the T cell pool may stem from the graft donor. V and J are TRBV4-3 and TRBJ1-3; D is perhaps TRBD1 (6 bases). Specimen: a blood sample, collected at baseline and between days 110 and 120 from a kidney transplant recipient. CDR3 protein: CASSQDVPGEIGNTIYF. CDR3 nucleotides: TGCGCCAGCAGCCAAGATGTGCCAGGGGAGATTGGAAACACCATATATTTT.